These T cell receptor beta chains were read from a single sample in a study of T cell responses to AZD1222 COVID-19 vaccine. This table comes from immunoSEQ multiplex PCR, and its TCRdb copy is limited to in-frame clones, with some not included. The table includes about 120,000 clones, roughly nine tenths detected once. Sequences were derived from peripheral blood, sampled on day 0 of AZD1222 vaccination. Receptors were obtained from an adult in good health. Both conserved end residues are part of each CDR3.

j_gene	v_gene	CDR3aa
TRBJ2-7	TRBV24-1	CATSRGQGDYEQYF
TRBJ2-3	TRBV3-1/TRBV3-2	CASSQVAVPSETSTDTQYF
TRBJ2-7	TRBV4-1	CASSQDIAGGTYEQYF
TRBJ1-1	TRBV18	CASSRTGSNTEAFF
TRBJ2-2	TRBV27	CASSVSSTGELFF
TRBJ2-1	TRBV13	CASSLYRDGGYNEQFF
TRBJ1-1	TRBV7-6	CASSLAAGTGLRAFF
TRBJ2-7	TRBV27	CASSAIGTTHEQYF
TRBJ1-1	TRBV14	CASSLIGAAEAFF
TRBJ1-1	TRBV3-1/TRBV3-2	CASSLRGRGWDTEAFF
TRBJ1-5	TRBV27	CASSLGPYSNQPQHF
TRBJ1-5	TRBV6-2/TRBV6-3	CASSGRRRDQPQHF
TRBJ1-2	TRBV3-1/TRBV3-2	CASSPGRTNYGYTF
TRBJ1-2	TRBV18	CASSQQGIRGYTF
TRBJ1-6	TRBV7-2	CASSLEGQGYNSPLHF
TRBJ2-7	TRBV28	CASRASPGAPTSYEQYF
TRBJ1-1	TRBV5-5	CASRLGGAFSEAFF
TRBJ2-7	TRBV6-1	CASSELVRPRVAGEQYF
TRBJ2-3	TRBV19	CASRGGGLDTQYF
TRBJ1-2	TRBV3-1/TRBV3-2	CASSRPDREGYTF